The following is a TCR beta chain sequence with its context. What it binds is not known. Controls scored 5 or less on a depressive symptom inventory and never had mood disorders. Each donor gave around 30 ml of EDTA blood. Sequenced by immunoSEQ multiplex PCR; TCRdb stores in-frame clones only, minus some. The sample yields fewer than 25,000 clones, more than 70% seen once. This record comes from a study of untreated major depressive disorder. Notes on the study in general: TRBV05-01 (Vbeta 5.1) usage was higher in CD4+ T cells of depressed patients than controls. The small study sample limits how generally findings apply.

This CDR3 has 14 amino acids. Trimming left V 4 bases short and J 6 bases short, with 10 bases between. CDR1 SGHDN and CDR2 FVKESK come from the germline V gene. Sequences were obtained from CD4+ T cells from PBMCs. The TCR comes from a woman younger than 45 in good health. J is TRBJ1-6 and V is TRBV14; TRBD1 might be the D (5 bases). CDR3 bases: TGTGCCAGCAGCCGGGGCAGGGTTAATTCACCCCTCCACTTT. This encodes CASSRGRVNSPLHF.